The source of this TCR beta chain is a study of blood T cell repertoires in COVID-19. Participant-given clinical history determined each cohort assignment. Germline V lookup: CDR1 SGHNT, CDR2 YENEEA. J lost 8 bases, V lost 1 base, and 10 bases had no gene match. The CDR3 extends over 17 amino acids. The protocol was immunoSEQ multiplex PCR, while the TCRdb copy is restricted to in-frame clones and leaves out a portion. The top ten clones hold approximately 6% of a sample with some 170,000 clones, 80% of them seen once. The sequenced sample consisted of PBMCs or T cells enriched from blood (not recorded which). The TCR comes from a man aged 40-55 years who had recovered from COVID-19. The chain uses TRBV11-3 and TRBJ2-1, with 11 bases fitting TRBD2. CDR3: CASSLAGTSGSRDEQFF. In DNA, the CDR3 is TGTGCCAGCAGCTTAGCGGGGACTAGCGGCTCCCGGGATGAGCAGTTCTTC.